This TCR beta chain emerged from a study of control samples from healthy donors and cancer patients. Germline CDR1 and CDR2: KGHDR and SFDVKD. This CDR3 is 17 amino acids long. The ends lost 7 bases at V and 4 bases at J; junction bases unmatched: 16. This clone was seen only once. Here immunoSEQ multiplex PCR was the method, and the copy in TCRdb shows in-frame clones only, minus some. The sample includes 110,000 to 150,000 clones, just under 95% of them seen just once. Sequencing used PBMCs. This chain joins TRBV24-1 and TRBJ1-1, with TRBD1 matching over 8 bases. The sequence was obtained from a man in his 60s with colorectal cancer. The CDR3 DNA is TGTGCCACCAGCTCTCCCCCCGGGGAACAGGGGGGCACTGAAGCTTTCTTT. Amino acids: CATSSPPGEQGGTEAFF.